The 5 T cell receptor beta chains reported below all come from one sample, sequenced in a study of T-cell memory formation after mild COVID-19. TCRdb re-analysed the 5' RACE reads in MiXCR, keeping a single row per CDR3 protein. The sample lists 350,000 to 550,000 distinct CDR3 sequences, about a sixth occurring once. The specimen was PBMCs or a T cell subset sorted from them (not recorded which). These receptors came from a man younger than 35 who had mild COVID-19 (a few samples of this study predate the infection). Cell type and time point are not known.

This clonotype was picked up many times. V gene TRBV7-6 combines with J gene TRBJ2-7; D may correspond to TRBD1 or TRBD2 (5 bases each). With 5 bases removed from V and 3 bases from J, the gap between germline ends came to 8 bases. The CDR3 totals 12 residues. Germline lookup yields CDR1 SGHVS and CDR2 FNYEAQ. The CDR3 spells CASSPGGYEQYF. CDR3 bases: TGTGCCAGCAGCCCTGGGGGCTACGAGCAGTACTTC. Complete variable domain (other parts from reference TRBV7-6 and TRBJ2-7): GAGVSQSPRYKVTKRGQDVALRCDPISGHVSLYWYRQALGQGPEFLTYFNYEAQQDKSGLPNDRFSAERPEGSISTLTIQRTEQRDSAMYRCASSPGGYEQYFGPGTRLTVT.

This sequence joins TRBV9 and TRBJ2-3, with 13 bases lining up with TRBD2. The CDR3 has 18 residues. The V segment lost 4 bases and the J segment 1 base; nucleotides outside the gene matches: 9. The V gene's germline CDR1 is SGDLS and CDR2 YYNGEE. The CDR3 bases are TGTGCCAGCAGCCCGAGGGGGACTAGCGGGGCCCGCACAGATACGCAGTATTTT. It specifies CASSPRGTSGARTDTQYF.

At least ten counts were recorded for this clonotype. The chain combines TRBV11-2 with TRBJ2-1, with D possibly matching TRBD2 (6 bases). CDR1 and CDR2 from the germline V gene are SGHAT and FQNNGV. This CDR3 is 12 amino acids long. V lost 5 bases to trimming and J lost 10 bases, with 12 bases between them. CDR3 in DNA: TGTGCCAGCAGCCACTACGGGGGAGAGCAGTTCTTC. Its protein is CASSHYGGEQFF.

V and J are TRBV4-3 and TRBJ2-7; 11 nucleotides line up with TRBD2. Germline V gene lookup returns CDR1 LGHNA and CDR2 YSLEER. The CDR3 runs to 18 residues. V lost 1 base, J lost 0 bases, and 8 bases stayed unmatched. The CDR3 bases are TGCGCCAGCAGCCAAGTAATTAGCGGGGGGGCCGGCTCCTACGAGCAGTACTTC. This codes for CASSQVISGGAGSYEQYF.

V is TRBV5-1 and J is TRBJ2-5; D gene unclear. V was shortened by 5 bases and J by 1 base, with 15 bases between the two germline ends. This CDR3 has 15 residues. Looked up from germline, CDR1 is SGHRS and CDR2 is YFSETQ. In nucleotides, the CDR3 is TGCGCCAGCAGGCGTGGAGACCTTACCCAAGAGACCCAGTACTTC. It translates to CASRRGDLTQETQYF.